Listed below are T cell receptor beta chains from one sample, sequenced in a study of blood T cell repertoires in COVID-19. Assay used: immunoSEQ multiplex PCR; TCRdb lists only in-frame clones, some missing. The data show 85,000 to 120,000 clones, with 84% seen just once and about 9.9% held by the top ten. What was sequenced was peripheral blood. The receptors come from a man aged 35 to 55 with active or convalescent COVID-19. CDR3s include the opening cysteine and the closing phenylalanine or tryptophan. Fields, in order: D gene, clone size, V gene, J gene, CDR3 DNA, CDR3 protein. A D gene is named only where the DNA matches it firmly. Some rows mark clone size as missing; the rest say once, few, many or name a class of expanded clone.

>TRBD1|-|TRBV10-3|TRBJ1-1
TGTGCCATCACCCTGGGACAGGCCGACACTGAAGCTTTCTTT
CAITLGQADTEAFF
>-|-|TRBV18|TRBJ2-5
TGTGCCAGCTCGCTACAAGAGACCCAGTACTTC
CASSLQETQYF
>TRBD1|-|TRBV7-2|TRBJ2-7
TGTGCCAGCAGCGGACAGGGGGCTCAGTACGAGCAGTACTTC
CASSGQGAQYEQYF
>TRBD2|-|TRBV7-9|TRBJ2-1
TGTGCCAGCAAGGCAGCGGGGAGTCATTTCAATGAGCAGTTCTTC
CASKAAGSHFNEQFF
>-|-|TRBV12-3/TRBV12-4|TRBJ1-4
TGTGCCAGCAGCAACCAACAGAAACTGTTTTTT
CASSNQQKLFF
>-|-|TRBV7-3|TRBJ2-7
TGTGCCAGCAGCAGGGGACATGAAAAAAATTACGAGCAGTACTTC
CASSRGHEKNYEQYF
>-|-|TRBV3-1/TRBV3-2|TRBJ1-4
TGTGCCAGCAGCCAAAGGGACAAGGCTAATGAAAAACTGTTTTTT
CASSQRDKANEKLFF
>-|-|TRBV5-1|TRBJ2-1
TGCGCCAGCAGTCTGGCGCAGGTAAGGGTGCGGGATGAGCAGTTCTTC
CASSLAQVRVRDEQFF
>-|few|TRBV18|TRBJ1-5
TGTGCCAGCTCAAACGAGGGCGGAGGCAATCAGCCCCAGCATTTT
CASSNEGGGNQPQHF
>TRBD1|-|TRBV10-3|TRBJ2-7
TGTGCCATCAGTGCGGGACAGGGGGCCTACGAGCAGTACTTC
CAISAGQGAYEQYF
>-|-|TRBV10-1|TRBJ1-5
TGCGCCAGCAGTGGAGCGCACATACCAAGGAATCAGCCCCAGCATTTT
CASSGAHIPRNQPQHF
>-|-|TRBV6-7|TRBJ1-6
TGTGCCAGCGACGCCCTAGACGGCTGTAATACAAAACGGGAAAATTCACCCCTCCACTTT
CASDALDGCNTKRENSPLHF
>TRBD1|-|TRBV6-1|TRBJ1-2
TGTGCCAGCAGTGACGGGACAGGGAACTATGGCTACACCTTC
CASSDGTGNYGYTF
>-|-|TRBV18|TRBJ2-2
TGTGCCAGCTCAGGGGCCAGGAACACCGGGGAGCTGTTTTTT
CASSGARNTGELFF
>TRBD2|once|TRBV6-2/TRBV6-3|TRBJ2-3
TGTGCCAGCAGTTACACTAGCGGGGGGGATCCAGATACGCAGTATTTT
CASSYTSGGDPDTQYF
>-|-|TRBV21-1|TRBJ1-6
TGTGCCAGCAGCACCGTCCCGGGACAGGTCGTAAATTCACCCCTCCACTTT
CASSTVPGQVVNSPLHF
>-|-|TRBV6-5|TRBJ2-7
TGTGCCAGCGATCTGGTGGGGGGGGCCAACGAGCAGTACTTC
CASDLVGGANEQYF
>TRBD2|few|TRBV7-3|TRBJ2-1
TGTGCCAGCAGCTCCCAAGCACTAGCGGGGTTTAATGAGCAGTTCTTC
CASSSQALAGFNEQFF
>TRBD1|-|TRBV7-2|TRBJ2-1
TGTGCCAGCAGCTCTTTGTCCGGGACAGGGGCAAGGAGCGAGCAGTTCTTC
CASSSLSGTGARSEQFF
>-|-|TRBV5-1|TRBJ1-5
TGCGCCAGCAGCCCCACAGGTATTGGGCAGCCCCAGCATTTT
CASSPTGIGQPQHF
>-|-|TRBV15|TRBJ1-1
TGTGCCACCAGCAGAGGCGGGGGTTCCCCTGAAGCTTTCTTT
CATSRGGGSPEAFF
>-|-|TRBV9|TRBJ2-7
TGTGCCAGCAGCGTAGTCGAAAGGGGGAAGCAGTACTTC
CASSVVERGKQYF
>-|-|TRBV18|TRBJ1-5
TGTGCCAGCTCACCCACCGCTGGTACAGGCGCCAATCAGCCCCAGCATTTT
CASSPTAGTGANQPQHF
>-|-|TRBV9|TRBJ2-3
TGTGCCAGCAGCCCAGGTCCCGGACAGCTGATAGATACGCAGTATTTT
CASSPGPGQLIDTQYF
>-|few|TRBV12-3/TRBV12-4|TRBJ2-3
TGTGCCAGCAGTTTAGGCGTAGATACGCAGTATTTT
CASSLGVDTQYF
>-|-|TRBV5-6|TRBJ2-3
TGTGCCAGCAGCTTTAATAGGGGCAGCCAGCAGTATTTT
CASSFNRGSQQYF
>TRBD1|-|TRBV28|TRBJ1-2
TGTGCCAGCAGCTCCGGGACAGGGGGCCATTTGATTGGCTACACCTTC
CASSSGTGGHLIGYTF
>-|-|TRBV7-3|TRBJ2-1
TGTGCCAGCAGCTCGTTGGGCCGACCACCCAATGAGCAGTTCTTC
CASSSLGRPPNEQFF
>TRBD1|-|TRBV7-2|TRBJ2-7
TGTGCCAGCAGCTTAGCGACAGGACAGGGTTATGAGCAGTACTTC
CASSLATGQGYEQYF
>-|-|TRBV5-5|TRBJ1-3
TGTGCCAGCAGCTTGAAGGAGGTGGGGGCCGCCTCTGGAAACACCATATATTTT
CASSLKEVGAASGNTIYF
>-|-|TRBV24-1|TRBJ1-1
TGTGCCACCAGTGGAGTAGTTACAGGGTTGAACACTGAAGCTTTCTTT
CATSGVVTGLNTEAFF
>-|-|TRBV5-8|TRBJ2-7
TGTGCCAGCGCACTTGGAGCAGGGAAACTCGTGGAGCAGTACTTC
CASALGAGKLVEQYF
>-|-|TRBV10-3|TRBJ2-7
TGTGCCATCAGTGAAGACAACTACGAGCAGTACTTC
CAISEDNYEQYF
>TRBD2|-|TRBV7-9|TRBJ2-1
TGTGCCAGCAGCAGGACCGGGACTAGCGGCTACAATGAGCAGTTCTTC
CASSRTGTSGYNEQFF
>TRBD1|-|TRBV5-4|TRBJ1-1
TGTGCCAGCAGCTTAGACCAAGGGGGCGGAACTGAAGCTTTCTTT
CASSLDQGGGTEAFF
>TRBD1|-|TRBV6-5|TRBJ2-7
TGTGCCAGCAGTCCCCAGACAGGGCCCTACGAGCAGTACTTC
CASSPQTGPYEQYF
>-|once|TRBV3-1/TRBV3-2|TRBJ2-3
TGTGCCAGCAGCCAAGGGGAAGGGAGGAGCACAGATACGCAGTATTTT
CASSQGEGRSTDTQYF
>-|once|TRBV6-1|TRBJ2-7
TGTGCCAGCAGTGAAGAAGACGCAGGGATGTCCTACGAGCAGTACTTC
CASSEEDAGMSYEQYF
>-|once|TRBV12-5|TRBJ1-4
TGTGCTAGTGGTCCGGGACTTGAGGATGAAAAACTGTTTTTT
CASGPGLEDEKLFF
>TRBD2|-|TRBV19|TRBJ2-5
TGTGCCAGTAGTATGCGACAGGCCCATGGGACTAGCGGGGTACTCCAAGAGACCCAGTACTTC
CASSMRQAHGTSGVLQETQYF
>-|few|TRBV19|TRBJ1-2
TGTGCCAGTAGTATAGACGGACAGCTTAACTATGGCTACACCTTC
CASSIDGQLNYGYTF
>TRBD1|few|TRBV7-9|TRBJ1-2
TGTGCCAGCAGCTTAGACCCGAGAGGACAGGGGGACTATGGCTACACCTTC
CASSLDPRGQGDYGYTF
>-|-|TRBV9|TRBJ1-6
TGTGCCAGCAGCGTAGGTGGGGCCAGGGGAAGCTCCTATAATTCACCCCTCCACTTT
CASSVGGARGSSYNSPLHF
>-|-|TRBV24-1|TRBJ1-5
TGTGCCACCAGTCGAGGGCCCCAGCATTTT
CATSRGPQHF
>TRBD1|-|TRBV6-8|TRBJ2-7
TGTGCCAGCAGGCTTCGACAGGGGCCCTCCTACGAGCAGTACTTC
CASRLRQGPSYEQYF
>TRBD1|once|TRBV9|TRBJ2-2
TGTGCCAGCAGCGTAGATGGGACAGGGGGGACCGGGGAGCTGTTTTTT
CASSVDGTGGTGELFF
>TRBD1|-|TRBV7-9|TRBJ1-2
TGTGCCAGCAGCTCCAGACAGGGGCCGGTTCATGGCTACACCTTC
CASSSRQGPVHGYTF
>TRBD1|-|TRBV5-1|TRBJ1-4
TGCGCCAGCAGCTTGGAGGGGGCGACGGGTGAAAAACTGTTTTTT
CASSLEGATGEKLFF
>-|-|TRBV24-1|TRBJ2-4
TGTGCCACCAGTGATTCAACTTTAGGGGACATTCAGTACTTC
CATSDSTLGDIQYF
>-|-|TRBV5-1|TRBJ2-2
TGCGCCAGCAGCCAGACAGCAAACACCGGGGAGCTGTTTTTT
CASSQTANTGELFF
>TRBD1|once|TRBV4-2|TRBJ1-4
TGTGCCAGCAGCCACGGACAGGGCTGGACTAATGAAAAACTGTTTTTT
CASSHGQGWTNEKLFF
>TRBD2|-|TRBV3-1/TRBV3-2|TRBJ2-1
TGTGCCAGCAGCACCCGGGGGGGCCTCTACAATGAGCAGTTCTTC
CASSTRGGLYNEQFF